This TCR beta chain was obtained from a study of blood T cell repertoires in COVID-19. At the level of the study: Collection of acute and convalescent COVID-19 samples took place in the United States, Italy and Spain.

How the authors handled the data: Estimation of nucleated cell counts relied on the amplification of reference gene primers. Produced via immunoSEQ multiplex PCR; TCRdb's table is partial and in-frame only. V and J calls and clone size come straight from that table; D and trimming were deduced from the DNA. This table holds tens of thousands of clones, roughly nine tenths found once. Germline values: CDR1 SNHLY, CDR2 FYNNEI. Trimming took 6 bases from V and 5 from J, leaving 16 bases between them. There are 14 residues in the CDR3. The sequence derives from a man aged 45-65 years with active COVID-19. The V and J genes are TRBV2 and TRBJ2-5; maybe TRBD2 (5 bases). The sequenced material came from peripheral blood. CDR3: CASREDFNAETQYF. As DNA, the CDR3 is TGTGCCAGCAGGGAGGACTTTAATGCTGAGACCCAGTACTTC.